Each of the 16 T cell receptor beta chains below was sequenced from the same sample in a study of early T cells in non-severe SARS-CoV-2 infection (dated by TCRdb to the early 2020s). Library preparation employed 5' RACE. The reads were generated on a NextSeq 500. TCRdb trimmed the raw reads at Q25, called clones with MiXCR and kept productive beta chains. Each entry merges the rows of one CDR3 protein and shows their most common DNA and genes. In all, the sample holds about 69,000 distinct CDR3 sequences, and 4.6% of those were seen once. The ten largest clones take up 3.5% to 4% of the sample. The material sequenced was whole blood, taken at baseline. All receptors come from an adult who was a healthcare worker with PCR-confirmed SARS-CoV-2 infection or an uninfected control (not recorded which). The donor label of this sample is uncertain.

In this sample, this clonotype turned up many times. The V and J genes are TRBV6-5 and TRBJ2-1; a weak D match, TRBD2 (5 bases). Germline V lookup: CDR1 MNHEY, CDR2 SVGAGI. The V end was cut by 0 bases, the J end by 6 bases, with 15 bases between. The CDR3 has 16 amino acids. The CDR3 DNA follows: TGTGCCAGCAGTTACTCGATGGAGCGGCGGATCAATGAGCAGTTCTTC. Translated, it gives CASSYSMERRINEQFF.

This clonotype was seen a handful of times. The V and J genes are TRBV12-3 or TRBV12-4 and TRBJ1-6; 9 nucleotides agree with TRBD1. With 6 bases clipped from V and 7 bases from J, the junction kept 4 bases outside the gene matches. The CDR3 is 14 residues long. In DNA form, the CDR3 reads TGTGCCAGCAGGGACAGGGGAGGGAATTCACCCCTCCACTTT. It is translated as CASRDRGGNSPLHF.

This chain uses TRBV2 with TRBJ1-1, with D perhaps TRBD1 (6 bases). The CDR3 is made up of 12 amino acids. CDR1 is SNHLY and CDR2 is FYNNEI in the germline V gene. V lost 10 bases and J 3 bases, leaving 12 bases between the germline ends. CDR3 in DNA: TGTGCCACCCCAGGGGAGTACACTGAAGCTTTCTTT. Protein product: CATPGEYTEAFF.

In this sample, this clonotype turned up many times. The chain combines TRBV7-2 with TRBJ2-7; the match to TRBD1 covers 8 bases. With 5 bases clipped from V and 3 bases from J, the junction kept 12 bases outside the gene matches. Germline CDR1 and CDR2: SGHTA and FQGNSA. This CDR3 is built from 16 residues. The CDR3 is CASSAEGTGPYYEQYF. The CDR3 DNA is TGTGCCAGCAGCGCCGAAGGGACAGGACCTTACTACGAGCAGTACTTC.

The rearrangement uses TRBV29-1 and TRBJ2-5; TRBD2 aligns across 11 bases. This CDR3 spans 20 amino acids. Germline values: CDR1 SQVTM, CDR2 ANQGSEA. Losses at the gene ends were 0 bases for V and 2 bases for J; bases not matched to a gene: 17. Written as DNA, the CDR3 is TGCAGCGTTGAAGATTACCTGTCTCCCCTAGCGGGGGGTCATCAAGAGACCCAGTACTTC. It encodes CSVEDYLSPLAGGHQETQYF. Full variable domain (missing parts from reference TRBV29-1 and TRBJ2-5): SAVISQKPSRDICQRGTSLTIQCQVDSQVTMMFWYRQQPGQSLTLIATANQGSEATYESGFVIDKFPISRPNLTFSTLTVSNMSPEDSSIYLCSVEDYLSPLAGGHQETQYFGPGTRLLVL.

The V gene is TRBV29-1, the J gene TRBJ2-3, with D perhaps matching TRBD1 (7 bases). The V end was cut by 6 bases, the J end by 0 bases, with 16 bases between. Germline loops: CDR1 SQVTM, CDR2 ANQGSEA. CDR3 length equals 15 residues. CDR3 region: CSVGGQLGSTDTQYF. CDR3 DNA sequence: TGCAGCGTGGGGGGACAGCTTGGCAGCACAGATACGCAGTATTTT.

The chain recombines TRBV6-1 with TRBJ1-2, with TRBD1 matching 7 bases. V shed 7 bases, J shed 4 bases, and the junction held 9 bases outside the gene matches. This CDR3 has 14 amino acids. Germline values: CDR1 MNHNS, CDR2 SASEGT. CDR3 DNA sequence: TGTGCCAGCACTCAGAGGGGGCAGAGCTATGGCTACACCTTC. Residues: CASTQRGQSYGYTF.

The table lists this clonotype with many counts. The CDR3 spells CASRPDRAPNTEAFF. DNA for the CDR3: TGTGCCAGCAGGCCTGACAGGGCTCCGAACACTGAAGCTTTCTTT. The rearrangement joins TRBV12-3 or TRBV12-4 to TRBJ1-1; 7 positions match TRBD1. V shed 6 bases, J shed 1 base, and the junction held 8 bases outside the gene matches. This CDR3 contains 15 residues.

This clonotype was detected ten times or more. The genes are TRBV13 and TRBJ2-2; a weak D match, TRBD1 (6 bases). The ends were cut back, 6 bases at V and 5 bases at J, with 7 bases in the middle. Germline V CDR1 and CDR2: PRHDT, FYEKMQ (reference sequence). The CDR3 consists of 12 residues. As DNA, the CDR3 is TGTGCCAGCAGACAGGGAACCGGGGAGCTGTTTTTT. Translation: CASRQGTGELFF.

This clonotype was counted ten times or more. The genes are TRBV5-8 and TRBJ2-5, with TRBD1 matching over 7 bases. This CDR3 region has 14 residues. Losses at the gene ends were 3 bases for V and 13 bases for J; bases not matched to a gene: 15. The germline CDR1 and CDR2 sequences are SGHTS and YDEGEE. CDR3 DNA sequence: TGTGCCAGCAGCTCGAGGGACAGAGTAGGTTCCCTGTACTTC. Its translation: CASSSRDRVGSLYF.

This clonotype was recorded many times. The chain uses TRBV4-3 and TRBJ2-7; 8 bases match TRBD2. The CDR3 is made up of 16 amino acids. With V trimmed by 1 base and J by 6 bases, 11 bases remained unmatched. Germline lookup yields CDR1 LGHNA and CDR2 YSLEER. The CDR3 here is CASSQAGTRSYVEQYF. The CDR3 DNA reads TGCGCCAGCAGCCAAGCAGGGACTAGATCTTACGTCGAGCAGTACTTC.

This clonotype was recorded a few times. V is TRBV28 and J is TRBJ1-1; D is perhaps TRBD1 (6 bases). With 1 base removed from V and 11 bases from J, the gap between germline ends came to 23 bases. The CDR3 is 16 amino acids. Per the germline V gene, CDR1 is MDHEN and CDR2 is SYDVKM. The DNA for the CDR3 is TGTGCCAGCAGTTTATTGCTCTTGGAGGGGGAAAGGGTTGCTTTCTTT. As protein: CASSLLLLEGERVAFF.

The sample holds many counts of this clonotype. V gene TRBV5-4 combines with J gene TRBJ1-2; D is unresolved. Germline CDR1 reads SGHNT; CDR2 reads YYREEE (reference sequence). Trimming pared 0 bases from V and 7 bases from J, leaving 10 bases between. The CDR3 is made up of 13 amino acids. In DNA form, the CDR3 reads TGTGCCAGCAGCTTGGAAGGGTTCTCTGGCTACACCTTC. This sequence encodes CASSLEGFSGYTF.

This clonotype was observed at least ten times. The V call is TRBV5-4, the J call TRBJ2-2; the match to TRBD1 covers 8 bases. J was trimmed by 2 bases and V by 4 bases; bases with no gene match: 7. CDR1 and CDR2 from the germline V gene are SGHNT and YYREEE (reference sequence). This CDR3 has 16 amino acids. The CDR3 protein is CASSPLDRDNTGELFF. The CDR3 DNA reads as TGTGCCAGCAGCCCCCTGGACAGGGATAACACCGGGGAGCTGTTTTTT.

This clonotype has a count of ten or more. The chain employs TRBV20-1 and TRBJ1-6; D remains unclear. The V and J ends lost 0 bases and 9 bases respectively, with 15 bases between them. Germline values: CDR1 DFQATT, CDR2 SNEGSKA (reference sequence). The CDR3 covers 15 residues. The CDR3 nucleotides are TGCAGTGCTAGAGATCGGTCCAGGTCTGGTTCACCCCTCCACTTT. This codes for CSARDRSRSGSPLHF.

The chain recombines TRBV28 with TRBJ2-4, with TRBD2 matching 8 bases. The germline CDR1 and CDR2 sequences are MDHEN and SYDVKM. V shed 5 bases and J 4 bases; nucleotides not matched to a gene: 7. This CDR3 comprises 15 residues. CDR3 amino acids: CASSPAGATKNIQYF. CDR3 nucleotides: TGTGCCAGCAGTCCAGCGGGGGCAACTAAAAACATTCAGTACTTC.